Many counts were recorded for the clone carrying this TCR beta chain. Its specificity is unknown. Germline V gene data show CDR1 as MDHEN and CDR2 as SYDVKM. The CDR3 loop spans 16 amino acids. Trimming cost V 6 bases and J 2 bases, with 14 bases left between them. MiXCR, applied by TCRdb to the 5' RACE reads, yields one record per CDR3 protein. The sample holds some 390,000 distinct CDR3 sequences, over 5% seen once. The sample originates from a study of T cells after yellow fever vaccination. Study-level findings and limits: Sorted repertoires could include abundant contaminating clonotypes from bulk cells. Clonotypes appearing in both CD4 and CD8 compartments existed, and their share was small.

The sample in question was PBMCs, obtained 5 days after the yellow fever booster vaccination. The V call is TRBV28, the J call TRBJ2-6; no clear D. The receptor was derived from a young man who received the YFV17D yellow fever vaccine. CDR3 loop: CASSAPPYAGANVLTF. CDR3 in DNA: TGTGCCAGCAGCGCACCACCTTATGCTGGGGCCAACGTCCTGACTTTC.